This entry lists 11 T cell receptor beta chains sequenced from one sample in a study of Ad26.COV2.S vaccination and SARS-CoV-2 variants. The method was immunoSEQ multiplex PCR; TCRdb's version includes in-frame clones alone and lacks a portion of them. The profile shows about 470,000 clones, about 92% of them singletons. Treatment described: some 20 received Ad26.COV2.S at low or high dose, single or two shots; about 5 received placebo; per-sample allocation not given. Following the first vaccine or placebo injection, samples were taken on day 63. Specimen: peripheral blood, collected in a trial of Ad26.COV2.S vaccine versus placebo. These receptors all stem from a person between 18 and 60 years old who received the Ad26.COV2.S COVID-19 vaccine or a placebo.

The CDR3 nucleotides read TGCGCCAGCAGCTCGCGCGGAGGATTAGATACGCAGTATTTT. It translates to CASSSRGGLDTQYF. This rearrangement joins TRBV4-3 to TRBJ2-3; possible D gene TRBD2, 5 bases. CDR3 length: 14 residues. Between the trimmed V and J ends, which lost 5 bases and 5 bases, there was a span of 14 bases. CDR1 is LGHNA, CDR2 YSLEER, per germline.

The rearrangement uses TRBV12-3 or TRBV12-4 and TRBJ2-2; D assignment may be TRBD1 or TRBD2 (6 bases each). This CDR3 comprises 13 residues. Trimming removed 6 bases from V and 6 bases from J, with 11 bases in between. The CDR3 protein is CASSTGGPGELFF. In DNA, the CDR3 is TGTGCCAGCAGCACTGGGGGGCCCGGGGAGCTGTTTTTT.

The chain carries TRBV28 and TRBJ1-2; D remains unclear. The V gene's germline CDR1 is MDHEN and CDR2 SYDVKM. The CDR3 covers 14 residues. The V end was cut by 5 bases, the J end by 6 bases, with 16 bases between. The CDR3 here is CASSDSTGNNGYTF. As DNA, the CDR3 is TGTGCCAGCAGTGACTCCACCGGGAACAATGGCTACACCTTC.

CDR3 sequence reads: CASSPSRGTNNSPLHF. Here the CDR3 DNA reads TGTGCCAGCTCACCATCCCGGGGGACAAATAATTCACCCCTCCACTTT. The chain couples TRBV18 to TRBJ1-6; D is perhaps TRBD1 (6 bases). V was cut by 2 bases and J by 5 bases, with 13 bases left in between. The germline V gene encodes CDR1 KGHSH and CDR2 LQKENI. The CDR3 sequence is 16 residues long.

The chain joins TRBV6-2 or TRBV6-3 to TRBJ2-1, with 12 bases that match TRBD2. The CDR3 runs to 16 residues. Trimming removed 6 bases from V and 4 bases from J; junction bases left unmatched: 7. CDR1 MNHEY and CDR2 SVGEGT come from the germline V gene. The CDR3 DNA follows: TGTGCCAGCAGCCCACTACTAGCGGGAGGATACAATGAGCAGTTCTTC. It specifies CASSPLLAGGYNEQFF.

The V and J genes are TRBV5-1 and TRBJ1-6, with D possibly TRBD1 on 5 matching bases. Germline-derived CDR1 and CDR2 are SGHRS and YFSETQ. The V end was cut by 0 bases, the J end by 7 bases, with 14 bases between. CDR3 length equals 16 residues. For the CDR3, the DNA is TGCGCCAGCAGCTTGGATTGGGGGGGAGTGAATTCACCCCTCCACTTT. This sequence encodes CASSLDWGGVNSPLHF.

The gene calls are TRBV15 and TRBJ2-7, with 7 bases lining up with TRBD2. The ends lost 8 bases at V and 6 bases at J; junction bases unmatched: 13. This CDR3 has 14 residues. Germline CDR1 is LNHNV and CDR2 is YYDKDF (reference sequence). The CDR3 bases are TGTGCCACCCGACTAGCCCAGTATTCTCCCGAGCAGTACTTC. It encodes CATRLAQYSPEQYF.

The chain joins TRBV20-1 to TRBJ2-2, with 7 bases fitting TRBD2. CDR1 and CDR2 from the germline V gene are DFQATT and SNEGSKA (reference sequence). V lost 3 bases to trimming and J lost 0 bases; unmatched junction nucleotides: 10. This CDR3 contains 17 residues. CDR3 amino acids: CSASPLWLAANTGELFF. DNA for the CDR3: TGCAGTGCTAGTCCCCTCTGGCTAGCGGCGAACACCGGGGAGCTGTTTTTT.

The chain joins TRBV6-2 or TRBV6-3 to TRBJ1-4, with 7 bases lining up with TRBD1. Germline CDR1 and CDR2: MNHEY and SVGEGT. J lost 8 bases, V lost 1 base, and 7 bases had no gene match. This CDR3 has 15 residues. CDR3 loop: CASSYFRDSGEKLFF. In DNA form, the CDR3 reads TGTGCCAGCAGTTACTTCCGGGACAGCGGGGAAAAACTGTTTTTT.

The chain's CDR3 is CASSLDSSIAGGDLYEQYF. As DNA, the CDR3 is TGTGCCAGCAGCTTAGACTCATCCATAGCGGGAGGGGACTTATACGAGCAGTACTTC. The V gene is TRBV11-2, the J gene TRBJ2-7; 11 bases line up with TRBD2. Germline CDR1 and CDR2: SGHAT and FQNNGV. V lost 0 bases to trimming and J lost 4 bases; unmatched junction nucleotides: 14. The CDR3 consists of 19 residues.

This rearrangement joins TRBV23-1 to TRBJ2-4; D is tentatively TRBD1 or TRBD2 (5 bases each). TRBV23-1 is designated an ORF whose function remains uncertain. This CDR3 is 14 amino acids long. The ends were cut back, 7 bases at V and 3 bases at J, with 13 bases in the middle. CDR3 bases: TGCGCCAGCACACCCGGGGCTAGCAAAAACATTCAGTACTTC. Amino acids: CASTPGASKNIQYF.